The rows below give T cell receptor beta chains drawn from one sample of a study of T cells after posttransplantation cyclophosphamide. The table came from immunoSEQ multiplex PCR; TCRdb's copy has only in-frame clones and leaves some out. The data hold about 7,000 clones, with about 91% observed a single time. Sample: PBMCs, taken 1404 days after allogeneic stem cell transplant with posttransplant cyclophosphamide. These receptors were obtained from a female patient aged 45-65 years who received an allogeneic stem cell transplant from a related donor, was CMV-positive, and had no GVHD. Some T cells may arise from the graft donor. Each CDR3 is given with its conserved first and last residue. A D gene is named only where the DNA matches it firmly. Rows give clone size only sometimes, using once, few, many, or a class for an expanded clone.

TRBV11-3	TRBJ2-3	.	15	.	TGTGCCAGCAGCTTAGAAACTAGCTACGCAGATACGCAGTATTTT	CASSLETSYADTQYF
TRBV7-9	TRBJ1-1	.	17	.	TGTGCCAGCAGCTTAGCGAGTCTGGGGAGTGTGGATACTGAAGCTTTCTTT	CASSLASLGSVDTEAFF
TRBV5-1	TRBJ1-2	TRBD1	15	.	TGCGCCAGCAGCGGGGGACAGGGCCCGAACTATGGCTACACCTTC	CASSGGQGPNYGYTF
TRBV18	TRBJ1-5	.	14	.	TGTGCCAGCGCCGGACAGCAGGACAATCAGCCCCAGCATTTT	CASAGQQDNQPQHF
TRBV27	TRBJ2-7	TRBD1	13	.	TGTGCCAGCAGCTATGGACAGGCGTACGAGCAGTACTTC	CASSYGQAYEQYF
TRBV29-1	TRBJ1-1	.	10	.	TGCAGCGTTGGAAACAGTGAAGCTTTCTTT	CSVGNSEAFF
TRBV11-1	TRBJ2-5	.	16	.	TGTGCCAGCAGCTTAATGGGCAGGGCGATGCAAGAGACCCAGTACTTC	CASSLMGRAMQETQYF
TRBV19	TRBJ2-1	TRBD1	14	.	TGTGCCAGTAGTACAGGGGGCTGGTACAATGAGCAGTTCTTC	CASSTGGWYNEQFF
TRBV5-4	TRBJ2-6	.	16	.	TGTGCCAGCAGCTTGGGAGGGTCTACTGGGGCCAACGTCCTGACTTTC	CASSLGGSTGANVLTF
TRBV19	TRBJ2-2	.	16	.	TGTGCCAGTAGATCGAGTATCCGGGTCTACACCGGGGAGCTGTTTTTT	CASRSSIRVYTGELFF
TRBV29-1	TRBJ1-1	TRBD1	10	.	TGCAGCGCCCAGGGGGCAGAAGCTTTCTTT	CSAQGAEAFF
TRBV27	TRBJ1-2	.	14	.	TGTGCCAGCAGTTTATCCGTGGCATTTCATGGCTACACCTTC	CASSLSVAFHGYTF
TRBV27	TRBJ1-2	TRBD1	16	few	TGTGCCAGCACCCCAGGGGGACAGGGCTCTTTCTATGGCTACACCTTC	CASTPGGQGSFYGYTF
TRBV9	TRBJ2-1	.	15	.	TGTGCCAGCAGCGTAGTGGCGGGGTTACCCGCGGAGCAGTTCTTC	CASSVVAGLPAEQFF
TRBV5-1	TRBJ1-4	TRBD1	16	once	TGCGCCAGCAGCCCCCTCGGGACAGTCAGACATGAAAAACTGTTTTTT	CASSPLGTVRHEKLFF
TRBV27	TRBJ2-7	.	13	.	TGTGCCAGCAGGAAGAGAGTTTTCTACGAGCAGTACTTC	CASRKRVFYEQYF
TRBV10-3	TRBJ1-2	.	13	.	TGTGCCATCAGTGAGGGCCTTAACTATGGCTACACCTTC	CAISEGLNYGYTF
TRBV19	TRBJ2-1	TRBD2	14	.	TGTGCCAGTAGTATACTCGGGACTAGCGGGATTCAGTTCTTC	CASSILGTSGIQFF
TRBV29-1	TRBJ2-1	.	13	.	TGCAGCGTTGACAGGGCGTCGGACAATGAGCAGTTCTTC	CSVDRASDNEQFF
TRBV28	TRBJ1-2	.	13	.	TGTGCCAGCAGTTTATTAACTTCCTATGGCTACACCTTC	CASSLLTSYGYTF
TRBV19	TRBJ2-7	.	17	.	TGTGCCAGTAGTATGGCTTTTGGAGAACTAGGGTGGAAGGAGCAGTACTTC	CASSMAFGELGWKEQYF
TRBV19	TRBJ2-7	.	14	.	TGTGCCAGTAGTAGCGGGTTAAGCTCCTACGAGCAGTACTTC	CASSSGLSSYEQYF
TRBV18	TRBJ1-4	.	18	.	TGTGCCAGCTCAACAACCCCCCCCGGGTTTGCAACTAATGAAAAACTGTTTTTT	CASSTTPPGFATNEKLFF
TRBV4-1	TRBJ2-4	.	15	.	TGCGCCAGCAGCCAAGATGGAACTAGTAAGGACATTCAGTACTTC	CASSQDGTSKDIQYF
TRBV9	TRBJ2-7	.	15	.	TGTGCCAGCAGCCAGGGGCAGGATAGCTCCTACGAGCAGTACTTC	CASSQGQDSSYEQYF
TRBV2	TRBJ2-1	.	15	.	TGTGCCAGCCTAGGACTACTCAGGGCTGGGGGTGAGCAGTTCTTC	CASLGLLRAGGEQFF
TRBV5-4	TRBJ2-1	TRBD2	19	.	TGTGCCAGCAGCTTGGCTATTCTAGCGGGAGACGGCTCCTACAATGAGCAGTTCTTC	CASSLAILAGDGSYNEQFF
TRBV18	TRBJ1-6	.	15	.	TGTGCCAGCTCACCACGACAGGCCTATAATTCCCCCCTCCACTTT	CASSPRQAYNSPLHF
TRBV30	TRBJ1-2	.	12	.	TGTGCCTGGAGTAGAGGTCCTTATGGCTACACCTTC	CAWSRGPYGYTF
TRBV7-7	TRBJ2-5	TRBD2	18	.	TGTGCCAGCAGCCGGAGGCAGGGGACAGCGGGAGGAGCCCCGACCCAGTACTTC	CASSRRQGTAGGAPTQYF
TRBV11-1	TRBJ2-6	.	15	.	TGTGCCAGCAGCTTCGGTTTCTCTGGGGCCAACGTCCTGACTTTC	CASSFGFSGANVLTF
TRBV18	TRBJ1-5	.	15	.	TGTGCCAGCTCACCAGCGTCAGGGGTGAATCAGCCCCAGCATTTT	CASSPASGVNQPQHF
TRBV11-2	TRBJ2-2	.	16	.	TGTGCCAGCAGCTTAGACGGACACTTAAACACCGGGGAGCTGTTTTTT	CASSLDGHLNTGELFF
TRBV9	TRBJ1-5	.	13	.	TGTGCCAGCAGCGGTATGGGGGGTCAGCCCCAGCATTTT	CASSGMGGQPQHF
TRBV25-1	TRBJ2-1	TRBD1	15	once	TGTGCCAGCACCAGACAGGGGGGTACGGACAATGAGCAGTTCTTC	CASTRQGGTDNEQFF
TRBV7-2	TRBJ2-4	.	16	.	TGTGCCAGCAGGGATCCGGGGGACCTAGCCAAAAACATTCAGTACTTC	CASRDPGDLAKNIQYF
TRBV27	TRBJ2-7	.	14	.	TGTGCCAGCAGTTTGGGGGGAGTTGGCTACGAGCAGTACTTC	CASSLGGVGYEQYF
TRBV5-4	TRBJ2-5	TRBD2	13	.	TGTGCCAGCAGCGCGAGCGGGAACGAGACCCAGTACTTC	CASSASGNETQYF
TRBV27	TRBJ2-1	TRBD2	15	.	TGTGCCAGCAGTTTTAGAGCGGGAGAGGGGGATGAGCAGTTCTTC	CASSFRAGEGDEQFF
TRBV7-2	TRBJ1-3	.	14	.	TGTGCCAGCAGCTCGGCGGGCTCTGGAAACACCATATATTTT	CASSSAGSGNTIYF
TRBV7-9	TRBJ2-3	.	14	.	TGTGCCAGCAGCCCCCGAGGAGGCACAGATACGCAGTATTTT	CASSPRGGTDTQYF
TRBV14	TRBJ2-7	.	14	few	TGTGCCAGCAGCCAGGGCTTAAAATTCTACGAGCAGTACTTC	CASSQGLKFYEQYF
TRBV11-1	TRBJ2-1	.	17	.	TGTGCCAGCAGCTTAGGGGTGATCCCTAGCTCCTACAATGAGCAGTTCTTC	CASSLGVIPSSYNEQFF
TRBV28	TRBJ2-7	.	10	.	TGTGCCAGCACCGGGGACGAGCAGTACTTC	CASTGDEQYF
TRBV18	TRBJ2-7	TRBD1	17	once	TGTGCCAGCTCACGCACTTTTGGTATCGGGACAGGGGGCGAGCAGTACTTC	CASSRTFGIGTGGEQYF
TRBV7-9	TRBJ2-7	.	14	.	TGTGCCAGCAGCCCCCGGGACACCCTCTCCGAGCAGTACTTC	CASSPRDTLSEQYF
TRBV7-3	TRBJ2-1	.	15	.	TGTGCCAGCAGCTTAATGAGCGGATCCTACAATGAGCAGTTCTTC	CASSLMSGSYNEQFF
TRBV9	TRBJ2-7	TRBD2	16	.	TGTGCCAGCACCCCGTCCGGGACTAGCGGGATCTACGAGCAGTACTTC	CASTPSGTSGIYEQYF
TRBV7-9	TRBJ1-5	.	15	few	TGTGCCAGCAGTGCAACAGGGCCCGGCAATCAGCCCCAGCATTTT	CASSATGPGNQPQHF
TRBV19	TRBJ1-2	.	11	.	TGTGCCAACAGACAGTACGCTGGCTACACCTTC	CANRQYAGYTF
TRBV4-2	TRBJ1-2	TRBD1	19	.	TGTGCCAGCAGCCAAGATTTAAGTGGGGGGACAGGACCCCCTTACGGCTACACCTTC	CASSQDLSGGTGPPYGYTF
TRBV28	TRBJ2-7	TRBD1	14	few	TGTGCCAGCAGTTCTGGACAGGGACCCTACGAGCAGTACTTC	CASSSGQGPYEQYF
TRBV2	TRBJ1-1	.	12	few	TGTGCCAGCATCGGTACAGGGACTGAAGCTTTCTTT	CASIGTGTEAFF